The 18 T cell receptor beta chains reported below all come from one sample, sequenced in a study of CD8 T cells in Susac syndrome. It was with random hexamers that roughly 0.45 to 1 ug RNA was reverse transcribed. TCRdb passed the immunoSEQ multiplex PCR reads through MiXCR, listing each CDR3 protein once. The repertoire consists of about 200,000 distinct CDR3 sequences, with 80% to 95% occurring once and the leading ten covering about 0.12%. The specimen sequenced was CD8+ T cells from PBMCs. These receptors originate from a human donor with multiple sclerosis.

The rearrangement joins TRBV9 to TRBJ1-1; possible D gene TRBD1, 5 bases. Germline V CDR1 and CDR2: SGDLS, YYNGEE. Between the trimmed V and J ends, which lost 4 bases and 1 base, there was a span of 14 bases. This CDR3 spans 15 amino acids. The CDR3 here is CASSHHSGGNTEAFF. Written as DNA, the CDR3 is TGTGCCAGCAGCCATCATTCGGGGGGGAACACTGAAGCTTTCTTT. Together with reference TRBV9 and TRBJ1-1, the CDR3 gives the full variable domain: DSGVTQTPKHLITATGQRVTLRCSPRSGDLSVYWYQQSLDQGLQFLIQYYNGEERAKGNILERFSAQQFPDLHSELNLSSLELGDSALYFCASSHHSGGNTEAFFGQGTRLTVV.

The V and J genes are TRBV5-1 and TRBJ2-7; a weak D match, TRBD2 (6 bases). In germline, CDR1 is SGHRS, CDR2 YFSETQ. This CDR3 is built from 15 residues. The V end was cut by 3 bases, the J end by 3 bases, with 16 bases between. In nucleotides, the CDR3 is TGCGCCAGCAGCTGCCCGGAGGAGGGTATCTACGAGCAGTACTTC. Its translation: CASSCPEEGIYEQYF.

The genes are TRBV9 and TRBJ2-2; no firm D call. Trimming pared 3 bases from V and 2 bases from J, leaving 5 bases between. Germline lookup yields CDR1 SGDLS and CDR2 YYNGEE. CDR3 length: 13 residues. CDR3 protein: CASSGGNTGELFF. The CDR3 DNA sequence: TGTGCCAGCAGCGGCGGAAACACCGGGGAGCTGTTTTTT.

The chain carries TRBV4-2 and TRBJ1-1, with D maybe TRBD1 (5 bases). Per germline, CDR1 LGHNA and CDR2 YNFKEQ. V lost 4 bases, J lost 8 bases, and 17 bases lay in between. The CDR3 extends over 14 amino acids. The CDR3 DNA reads TGTGCCAGCAGCCGGATCCAGGGTATCGAGGAAGCTTTCTTT. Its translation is CASSRIQGIEEAFF.

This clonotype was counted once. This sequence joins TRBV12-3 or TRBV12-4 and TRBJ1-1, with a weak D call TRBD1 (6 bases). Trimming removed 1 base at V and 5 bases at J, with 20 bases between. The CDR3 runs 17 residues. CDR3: CASSLEGRGQRVTEAFF. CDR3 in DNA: TGTGCCAGCAGTTTAGAAGGACGAGGACAGCGGGTTACTGAAGCTTTCTTT.

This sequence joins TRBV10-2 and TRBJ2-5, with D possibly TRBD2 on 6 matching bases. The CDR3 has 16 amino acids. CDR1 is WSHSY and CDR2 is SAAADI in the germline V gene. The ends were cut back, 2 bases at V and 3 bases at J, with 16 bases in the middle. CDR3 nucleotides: TGCGCCAGCAGTGAGGAAGTTGGCGGGGATAAAGAGACCCAGTACTTC. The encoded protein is CASSEEVGGDKETQYF.

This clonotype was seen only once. The CDR3: CASSFGYGWSGNTIYF. The CDR3 bases are TGTGCCAGCAGCTTTGGGTACGGGTGGTCTGGAAACACCATATATTTT. This rearrangement joins TRBV5-6 to TRBJ1-3, with no clear D. The CDR3 has 16 amino acids. The germline V gene has CDR1 SGHDT and CDR2 YYEEEE. Trimming removed 2 bases at V and 1 base at J, with 13 bases between.

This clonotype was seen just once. The CDR3 region has the DNA TGTGCCAGCAGCGACAGTGTTTCCTACGAGCAGTACTTC. Residues: CASSDSVSYEQYF. V gene TRBV14 combines with J gene TRBJ2-7, with a possible D match to TRBD1 (5 bases). The V gene lost 5 bases and the J gene lost 1 base, with 9 bases spanning the gap. Germline-derived CDR1 and CDR2 are SGHDN and FVKESK. The CDR3 loop spans 13 amino acids.

Here the CDR3 reads CATSPRRGSNQPQHF. In nucleotides, the CDR3 is TGTGCCACCAGCCCCCGACGGGGGAGCAATCAGCCCCAGCATTTT. The chain recombines TRBV15 with TRBJ1-5; a weak D match, TRBD1 (5 bases). CDR3 length: 15 amino acids. The germline gives CDR1 LNHNV, CDR2 YYDKDF (reference sequence). Trimming took 5 bases from V and 1 from J, leaving 12 bases between them.

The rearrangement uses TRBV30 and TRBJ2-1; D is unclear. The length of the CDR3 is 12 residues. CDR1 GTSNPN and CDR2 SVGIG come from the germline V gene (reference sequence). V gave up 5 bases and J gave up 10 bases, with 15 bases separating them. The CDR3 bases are TGTGCCTGGGTAACCTCCCGAGACGAGCAGTTCTTC. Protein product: CAWVTSRDEQFF.

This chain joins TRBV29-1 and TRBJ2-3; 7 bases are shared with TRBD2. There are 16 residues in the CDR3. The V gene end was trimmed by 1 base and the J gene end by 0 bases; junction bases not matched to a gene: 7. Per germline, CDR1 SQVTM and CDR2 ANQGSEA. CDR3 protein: CSVEGGASGSTDTQYF. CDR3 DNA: TGCAGCGTTGAAGGCGGGGCTAGCGGAAGCACAGATACGCAGTATTTT.

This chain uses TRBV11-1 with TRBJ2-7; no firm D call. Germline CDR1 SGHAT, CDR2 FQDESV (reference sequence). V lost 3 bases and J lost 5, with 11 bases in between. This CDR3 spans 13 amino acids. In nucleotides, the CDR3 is TGTGCCAGCAGCTTTAGCCTTGGGAACGAGCAGTACTTC. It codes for CASSFSLGNEQYF.

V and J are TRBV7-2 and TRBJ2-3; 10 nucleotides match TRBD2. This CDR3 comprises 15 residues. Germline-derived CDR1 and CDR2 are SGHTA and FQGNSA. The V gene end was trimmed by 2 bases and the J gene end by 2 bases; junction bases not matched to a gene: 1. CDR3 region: CASSLLAGVTDTQYF. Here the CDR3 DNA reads TGTGCCAGCAGCTTACTAGCGGGGGTCACAGATACGCAGTATTTT. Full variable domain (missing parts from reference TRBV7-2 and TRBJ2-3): GAGVSQSPSNKVTEKGKDVELRCDPISGHTALYWYRQSLGQGLEFLIYFQGNSAPDKSGLPSDRFSAERTGGSVSTLTIQRTQQEDSAVYLCASSLLAGVTDTQYFGPGTRLTVL.

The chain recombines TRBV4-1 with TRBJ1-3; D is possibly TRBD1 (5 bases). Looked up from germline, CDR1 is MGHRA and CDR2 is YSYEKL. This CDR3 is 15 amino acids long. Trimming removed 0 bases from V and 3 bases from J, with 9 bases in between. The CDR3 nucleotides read TGCGCCAGCAGCCAAGATCAGGGAAATGGAAACACCATATATTTT. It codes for CASSQDQGNGNTIYF.

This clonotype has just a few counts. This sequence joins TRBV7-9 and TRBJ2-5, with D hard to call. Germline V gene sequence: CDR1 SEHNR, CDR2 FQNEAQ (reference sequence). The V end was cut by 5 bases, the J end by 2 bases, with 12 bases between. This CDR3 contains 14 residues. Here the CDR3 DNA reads TGTGCCAGCAGCCCCCCTCAGGCGCAAGAGACCCAGTACTTC. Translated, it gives CASSPPQAQETQYF.

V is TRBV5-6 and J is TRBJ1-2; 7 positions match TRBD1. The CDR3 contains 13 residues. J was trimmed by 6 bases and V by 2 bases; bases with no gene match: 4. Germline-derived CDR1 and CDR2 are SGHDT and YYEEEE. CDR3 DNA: TGTGCCAGCAGCTTAGGGGACAGCCATGGCTACACCTTC. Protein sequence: CASSLGDSHGYTF.

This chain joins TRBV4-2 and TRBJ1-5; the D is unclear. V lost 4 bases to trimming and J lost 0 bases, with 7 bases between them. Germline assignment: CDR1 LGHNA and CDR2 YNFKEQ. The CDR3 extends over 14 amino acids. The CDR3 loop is CASSPLASNQPQHF. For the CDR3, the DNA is TGTGCCAGCAGCCCGCTGGCTAGCAATCAGCCCCAGCATTTT.

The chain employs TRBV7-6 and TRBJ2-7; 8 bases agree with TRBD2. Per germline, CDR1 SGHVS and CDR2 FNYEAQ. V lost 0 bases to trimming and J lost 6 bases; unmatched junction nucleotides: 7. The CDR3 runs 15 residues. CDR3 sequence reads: CASSLAAGGGGEQYF. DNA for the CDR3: TGTGCCAGCAGCTTAGCTGCGGGGGGCGGAGGCGAGCAGTACTTC.